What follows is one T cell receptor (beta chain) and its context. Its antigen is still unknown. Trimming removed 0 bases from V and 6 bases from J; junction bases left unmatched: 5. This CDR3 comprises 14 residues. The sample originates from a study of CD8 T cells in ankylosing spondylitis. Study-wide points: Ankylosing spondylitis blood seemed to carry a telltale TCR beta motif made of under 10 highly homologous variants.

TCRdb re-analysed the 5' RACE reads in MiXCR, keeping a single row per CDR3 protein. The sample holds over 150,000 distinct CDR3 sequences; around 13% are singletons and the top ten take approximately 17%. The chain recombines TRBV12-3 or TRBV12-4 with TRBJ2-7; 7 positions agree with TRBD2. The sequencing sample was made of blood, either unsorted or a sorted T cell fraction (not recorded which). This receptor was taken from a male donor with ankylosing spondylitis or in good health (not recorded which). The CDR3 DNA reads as TGTGCCAGCAGTTTAGCGGGAGGGTTAAGCGAGCAGTACTTC. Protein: CASSLAGGLSEQYF.